The 17 T cell receptor beta chains below all came from one sample that was sequenced in a study of blood T cells in healthy people across ages. A sample-barcoded 5' primer and a J-beta primer mix were used in a second PCR of roughly 7 to 12 cycles. TCRdb reprocessed the 5' RACE reads with MiXCR, giving one entry per CDR3 protein. Of roughly 500,000 distinct CDR3 sequences listed, roughly a quarter are singletons. Specimen: blood. The origin of the receptors is a woman between 70 and 85 years old in good health.

A remark on this clonotype: One end of the junction fails to match germline, which may point to a read error. V is TRBV29-1 and J is TRBJ2-4, with D possibly TRBD1 on 5 matching bases. The CDR3 is made up of 16 amino acids. CDR1 is SQVTM and CDR2 is ANQGSEA in the germline V gene. In DNA, the CDR3 is TGCAGCGTGACTCAAACTGGGGCTGGGGCCAAAAACGTTCAGTACTTC. Amino acid sequence: CSVTQTGAGAKNVQYF.

V gene TRBV7-9 combines with J gene TRBJ2-7; tentative D call: TRBD2 (5 bases). The CDR3 contains 14 residues. From germline, CDR1 is SEHNR and CDR2 FQNEAQ (reference sequence). The germline V and J ends were trimmed by 3 bases and 2 bases, with 11 bases remaining between them. CDR3 nucleotide sequence: TGTGCCAGCAGCTTTAATACGGGAACCTACGAGCAGTACTTC. This gives the protein CASSFNTGTYEQYF.

This clonotype was picked up many times. The chain links TRBV6-1 to TRBJ2-5; 14 nucleotides agree with TRBD2. The J call is doubtful: the DNA matches TRBJ2-1 better. CDR1 is MNHNS, CDR2 SASEGT, per germline. The CDR3 is made up of 14 amino acids. CDR3 nucleotide sequence: TGTGCCAGCAGTTCGACTAGCGGGGGGGCTGAGCAGTTCTTC. It translates to CASSSTSGGAEQFF.

The chain uses TRBV29-1 and TRBJ2-3; TRBD2 might be the D (6 bases). With 5 bases removed from V and 1 base from J, the gap between germline ends came to 16 bases. Germline V gene lookup returns CDR1 SQVTM and CDR2 ANQGSEA. This CDR3 spans 15 amino acids. The CDR3 nucleotides are TGCAGCGTTAACCTTTGGGGCGGGGGCACAGATACGCAGTATTTT. This encodes CSVNLWGGGTDTQYF.

The sample holds many counts of this clonotype. CDR3 coding DNA: TGTGCCAGCAGTGAACAGGGTTTGACTGGGGCCAACGTCCTGACTTTC. It is translated as CASSEQGLTGANVLTF. The chain combines TRBV6-1 with TRBJ2-6, with D possibly being TRBD1 (5 bases). There are 16 residues in the CDR3. Per germline, CDR1 MNHNS and CDR2 SASEGT. The V gene lost 2 bases and the J gene lost 2 bases, with 10 bases spanning the gap.

V and J are TRBV12-3 or TRBV12-4 and TRBJ2-7; D is perhaps TRBD2 (6 bases). The germline V and J ends were trimmed by 2 bases and 2 bases, with 13 bases remaining between them. CDR3 size: 15 residues. Here the CDR3 DNA reads TGTGCCAGCAGTTTAAGGCTAGCGCTTACCTACGAGCAGTACTTC. Protein: CASSLRLALTYEQYF.

The rearrangement joins TRBV14 to TRBJ1-1; D remains ambiguous. This CDR3 region has 16 residues. Between the trimmed V and J ends, which lost 2 bases and 8 bases, there was a span of 21 bases. Germline assignment: CDR1 SGHDN and CDR2 FVKESK. The CDR3 spells CASSQNLGRYQGEAFF. CDR3 DNA: TGTGCCAGCAGCCAAAATCTGGGCAGGTACCAAGGGGAAGCTTTCTTT. The full variable domain, completed using reference TRBV14 and TRBJ1-1, is EAGVTQFPSHSVIEKGQTVTLRCDPISGHDNLYWYRRVMGKEIKFLLHFVKESKQDESGMPNNRFLAERTGGTYSTLKVQPAELEDSGVYFCASSQNLGRYQGEAFFGQGTRLTVV.

This clonotype was seen at least ten times. V gene TRBV6-5 combines with J gene TRBJ2-3, with 7 bases identical to TRBD1. The CDR3 length is 17 residues. V lost 2 bases to trimming and J lost 4 bases; unmatched junction nucleotides: 12. Germline lookup yields CDR1 MNHEY and CDR2 SVGAGI. CDR3 bases: TGTGCCAGCAGTTACGGCAGGGGGATCCGGTTCCCAGATACGCAGTATTTT. It translates to CASSYGRGIRFPDTQYF.

This clonotype was counted only a few times. The chain carries TRBV7-2 and TRBJ1-4, with D maybe TRBD1 (5 bases). CDR1 and CDR2 (germline): SGHTA, FQGNSA. Trimming took 1 base from V and 8 from J, leaving 14 bases between them. The CDR3 runs 15 residues. CDR3 sequence (DNA): TGTGCCAGCAGCTTAGTTTCGGGGGTTGGGGAAAAACTGTTTTTT. As protein: CASSLVSGVGEKLFF. The complete variable domain, with remaining parts taken from reference TRBV7-2 and TRBJ1-4, reads GAGVSQSPSNKVTEKGKDVELRCDPISGHTALYWYRQSLGQGLEFLIYFQGNSAPDKSGLPSDRFSAERTGGSVSTLTIQRTQQEDSAVYLCASSLVSGVGEKLFFGSGTQLSVL.

This clonotype turned up a few times. V and J are TRBV7-3 and TRBJ2-2; D remains ambiguous. The CDR3 spans 16 residues. Germline-derived CDR1 and CDR2 are SGHTA and FQGTGA. Trimming shortened V by 0 bases and J by 8 bases, and 16 bases separated the two germline ends. This CDR3 reads CASSLTLDPRGGELFF. DNA for the CDR3: TGTGCCAGCAGCTTAACGTTGGACCCTCGTGGGGGGGAGCTGTTTTTT.

This clonotype was seen only a few times. The rearrangement joins TRBV5-1 to TRBJ2-6, with TRBD1 as a possible D gene (6 bases). Trimming pared 1 base from V and 4 bases from J, leaving 9 bases between. The CDR3 extends over 15 amino acids. Germline V gives CDR1 SGHRS, CDR2 YFSETQ. Here the CDR3 reads CASSLTGYGANVLTF. The CDR3 DNA follows: TGCGCCAGCAGCTTGACAGGGTACGGGGCCAACGTCCTGACTTTC.

This clonotype was seen more than once but under ten times. This chain uses TRBV12-3 or TRBV12-4 with TRBJ1-6; tentative D call: TRBD1 (5 bases). The germline V and J ends were trimmed by 4 bases and 10 bases, with 23 bases remaining between them. The CDR3 extends over 17 amino acids. The CDR3 reads CASSSTWDLPEYSPLHF. CDR3 in DNA: TGTGCCAGCAGTTCGACCTGGGACTTACCGGAATACTCACCCCTCCACTTT.

A remark on this clonotype: One end of the junction fails to match germline, which may point to a read error. This chain uses TRBV25-1 with TRBJ2-1, with 14 bases aligning to TRBD2. The DNA matches TRBJ2-7 better at its end, which makes the J call doubtful. Germline CDR1 is MGHDK and CDR2 is SYGVNS. The CDR3 sequence is 14 residues long. This CDR3 reads CASRGLAGDYEQYF. CDR3 DNA sequence: TGCGCCAGCAGGGGACTAGCGGGGGACTACGAGCAGTACTTC.

The chain uses TRBV27 and TRBJ2-7; D uncertain. The CDR3 spans 15 residues. Germline CDR1 reads MNHEY; CDR2 reads SMNVEV (reference sequence). Trimming left V 5 bases short and J 1 base short, with 15 bases between. CDR3 residues: CASSIYAVGSYEQYF. As DNA, the CDR3 is TGTGCCAGCAGTATCTACGCGGTTGGGTCCTACGAGCAGTACTTC.

The chain couples TRBV20-1 to TRBJ2-3; either TRBD1 or TRBD2 may supply D (6 bases each). This CDR3 contains 14 residues. Germline V gene lookup returns CDR1 DFQATT and CDR2 SNEGSKA (reference sequence). V was pared by 0 bases and J by 6 bases, with 13 bases between. In DNA form, the CDR3 reads TGCAGTGCTAGAGATATCCAGGGGAGGGATACGCAGTATTTT. Encoded protein: CSARDIQGRDTQYF.

This clonotype was observed at least ten times. The chain employs TRBV29-1 and TRBJ2-7; no clear D. Germline V lookup: CDR1 SQVTM, CDR2 ANQGSEA. The CDR3 runs 13 residues. The ends were cut back, 2 bases at V and 2 bases at J, with 10 bases in the middle. The CDR3 DNA reads as TGCAGCGTTGAAACTCCTTTCGCCTACGAGCAGTACTTC. This translates into CSVETPFAYEQYF.

J is TRBJ2-3 and V is TRBV29-1, with D hard to call. V was pared by 4 bases and J by 5 bases, with 10 bases between. This CDR3 has 12 residues. CDR1 and CDR2 from the germline V gene are SQVTM and ANQGSEA. CDR3 nucleotides: TGCAGCGTTGGGCAGGAGATAGATACGCAGTATTTT. Protein product: CSVGQEIDTQYF.